A single sample is the source of the 15 T cell receptor beta chains below, sequenced in a study of blood T cell repertoires in COVID-19. Assay used: immunoSEQ multiplex PCR; TCRdb lists only in-frame clones, some missing. The data hold about 180,000 clones, with around 82% observed a single time. Sample: peripheral blood. These receptor sequences come from an elderly man with COVID-19, enrolled during active disease.

This clone was detected once. The V and J genes are TRBV19 and TRBJ1-6; D ambiguous. The CDR3 consists of 13 residues. Germline values: CDR1 LNHDA, CDR2 SQIVND (reference sequence). Trimming cost V 5 bases and J 9 bases, with 11 bases left between them. The CDR3 loop reads CASSLDGGSPLHF. The CDR3 DNA follows: TGTGCCAGTAGTCTCGACGGCGGTTCACCCCTCCACTTT.

This clone has a handful of counts. The V and J genes are TRBV5-1 and TRBJ1-2, with 8 bases matching TRBD1. The CDR3 loop spans 13 amino acids. V lost 5 bases and J lost 4; bases outside the gene matches: 4. Germline V gene sequence: CDR1 SGHRS, CDR2 YFSETQ. The CDR3 protein is CASRPDRAYGYTF. DNA for the CDR3: TGCGCCAGCAGACCGGACAGGGCCTATGGCTACACCTTC.

The J gene is TRBJ1-5, the V gene TRBV6-6; 9 bases are shared with TRBD1. Germline V gene data show CDR1 as MNHNY and CDR2 as SVGAGI (reference sequence). The CDR3 has 15 residues. Trimming cost V 2 bases and J 2 bases; bases outside gene matches: 1. For the CDR3, the DNA is TGTGCCAGCAGTTACAGGGACAGGGGCAATCAGCCCCAGCATTTT. Translation gives CASSYRDRGNQPQHF.

V usage is TRBV10-1 and J usage is TRBJ2-7; 8 nucleotides agree with TRBD2. CDR3 length equals 15 residues. Per the germline V gene, CDR1 is WNHNN and CDR2 is SYGVQD (reference sequence). V was clipped by 7 bases and J by 2 bases; unmatched bases: 10. The CDR3 DNA reads TGCGCCAGCAAAAGCGGGGGCGATTCGGCCTACGAGCAGTACTTC. It specifies CASKSGGDSAYEQYF.

DNA of the CDR3: TGTGCCATCTCTCAGGGCTATAGCAATCAGCCCCAGCATTTT. Translation gives CAISQGYSNQPQHF. The V call is TRBV10-3, the J call TRBJ1-5; a possible D gene is TRBD1 (5 bases). V gave up 8 bases and J gave up 0 bases, with 11 bases separating them. The CDR3 totals 14 residues. Per the germline V gene, CDR1 is ENHRY and CDR2 is SYGVKD.

The chain has TRBV9 and TRBJ1-1, with 7 bases aligning to TRBD1. Looked up from germline, CDR1 is SGDLS and CDR2 is YYNGEE. The CDR3 is made up of 16 amino acids. J was trimmed by 3 bases and V by 3 bases; bases with no gene match: 11. CDR3 protein: CASSAGQDTPYTEAFF. DNA for the CDR3: TGTGCCAGCAGCGCCGGACAGGACACTCCTTACACTGAAGCTTTCTTT.

The chain combines TRBV7-2 with TRBJ2-6; 8 bases line up with TRBD1. This CDR3 has 17 amino acids. Germline assignment: CDR1 SGHTA and CDR2 FQGNSA. Trimming took 5 bases from V and 0 from J; bases not matched to a gene: 6. The CDR3 here is CASSRDRTYSGANVLTF. DNA of the CDR3: TGTGCCAGCAGCCGGGACAGGACCTACTCTGGGGCCAACGTCCTGACTTTC.

This clone was recorded once. The rearrangement uses TRBV4-3 and TRBJ2-7; D perhaps matches TRBD1 (5 bases). Germline values: CDR1 LGHNA, CDR2 YSLEER. This CDR3 has 15 amino acids. Trimming cost V 1 base and J 3 bases, with 13 bases left between them. The CDR3 here is CASSQGSGLLYEQYF. The CDR3 DNA follows: TGCGCCAGCAGCCAAGGGTCAGGGCTTCTCTACGAGCAGTACTTC.

In nucleotides, the CDR3 is TGTGCCAGCAGCTTAATGGGACAGGTGAACACTGAAGCTTTCTTT. This translates into CASSLMGQVNTEAFF. The genes are TRBV7-2 and TRBJ1-1, with 8 nucleotides matching TRBD1. Losses at the gene ends were 2 bases for V and 0 bases for J; bases not matched to a gene: 2. The CDR3 covers 15 residues. Germline V lookup: CDR1 SGHTA, CDR2 FQGNSA.

This clone has a single count. The V call is TRBV5-1, the J call TRBJ1-2; no firm D call. Germline CDR1 reads SGHRS; CDR2 reads YFSETQ. The CDR3 length is 15 residues. V was clipped by 4 bases and J by 0 bases, with 13 bases between them. CDR3 bases: TGCGCCAGCAGCCCAACATCTTCAGCTAACTATGGCTACACCTTC. Amino acid sequence: CASSPTSSANYGYTF.

The rearrangement uses TRBV6-5 and TRBJ1-5; D perhaps matches TRBD1 (5 bases). Trimming shortened V by 4 bases and J by 5 bases, and 15 bases separated the two germline ends. CDR1 and CDR2 (germline): MNHEY, SVGAGI. This CDR3 comprises 15 residues. The CDR3 sequence is CASSSRAGQYQPQHF. CDR3 nucleotides: TGTGCCAGCAGTTCCAGAGCAGGGCAGTATCAGCCCCAGCATTTT.

In nucleotides, the CDR3 is TGTGCCAGTAGTACTGACAGGGACGCTGGAAACACCATATATTTT. Translated: CASSTDRDAGNTIYF. The chain joins TRBV19 to TRBJ1-3; the match to TRBD1 covers 7 bases. CDR1 LNHDA and CDR2 SQIVND come from the germline V gene (reference sequence). V dropped 4 bases and J dropped 2; count of bases not matched to a gene: 5. The CDR3 length is 15 residues.

This clone came up a few times. The chain recombines TRBV2 with TRBJ1-5; the match to TRBD1 covers 7 bases. Germline V gives CDR1 SNHLY, CDR2 FYNNEI. The CDR3 consists of 15 residues. With V trimmed by 4 bases and J by 2 bases, 5 bases remained unmatched. CDR3 loop: CASSGTGGGNQPQHF. CDR3 nucleotides: TGTGCCAGCAGTGGGACAGGAGGTGGCAATCAGCCCCAGCATTTT. Complete variable domain (other parts from reference TRBV2 and TRBJ1-5): EPEVTQTPSHQVTQMGQEVILRCVPISNHLYFYWYRQILGQKVEFLVSFYNNEISEKSEIFDDQFSVERPDGSNFTLKIRSTKLEDSAMYFCASSGTGGGNQPQHFGDGTRLSIL.

V is TRBV2 and J is TRBJ1-2, with 7 bases aligning to TRBD1. The CDR3 has 13 residues. The germline V gene has CDR1 SNHLY and CDR2 FYNNEI. Losses at the gene ends were 6 bases for V and 5 bases for J; bases not matched to a gene: 6. CDR3 in amino acids: CASRQGQTYGYTF. CDR3 in DNA: TGTGCCAGCAGACAGGGACAGACTTATGGCTACACCTTC.

The chain uses TRBV3-1 (or the pseudogene TRBV3-2) and TRBJ1-2, with TRBD1 as a possible D gene (6 bases). Germline lookup yields CDR1 LGHDT and CDR2 YNNKEL (reference sequence). Trimming took 4 bases from V and 4 from J, leaving 10 bases between them. The CDR3 length is 13 residues. The CDR3 DNA reads as TGTGCCAGCAGCCCAAAGGACAGCTATGGCTACACCTTC. Translating it yields CASSPKDSYGYTF.